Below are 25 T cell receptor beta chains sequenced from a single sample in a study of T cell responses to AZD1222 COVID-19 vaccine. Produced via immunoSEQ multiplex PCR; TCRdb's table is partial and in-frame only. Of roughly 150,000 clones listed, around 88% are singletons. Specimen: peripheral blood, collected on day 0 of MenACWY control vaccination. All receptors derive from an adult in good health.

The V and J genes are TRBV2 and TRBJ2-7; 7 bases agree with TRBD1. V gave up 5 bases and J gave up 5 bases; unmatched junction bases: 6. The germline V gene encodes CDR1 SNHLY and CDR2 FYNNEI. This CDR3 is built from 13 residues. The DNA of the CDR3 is TGTGCCAGCAGTATCAAACAGGGGAACGAGCAGTACTTC. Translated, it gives CASSIKQGNEQYF.

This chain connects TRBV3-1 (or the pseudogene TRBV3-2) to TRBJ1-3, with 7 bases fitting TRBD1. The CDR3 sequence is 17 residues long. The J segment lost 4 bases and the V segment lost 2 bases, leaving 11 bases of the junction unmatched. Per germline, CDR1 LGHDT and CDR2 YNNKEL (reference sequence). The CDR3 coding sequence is TGTGCCAGCAGCCAACTCTACCCGACAGGGTCGGGAAACACCATATATTTT. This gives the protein CASSQLYPTGSGNTIYF.

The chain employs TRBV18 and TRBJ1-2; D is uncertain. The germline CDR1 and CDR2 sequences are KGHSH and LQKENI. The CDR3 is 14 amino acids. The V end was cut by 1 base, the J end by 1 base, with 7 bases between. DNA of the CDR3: TGTGCCAGCTCACCACAGGGCAATAACTATGGCTACACCTTC. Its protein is CASSPQGNNYGYTF. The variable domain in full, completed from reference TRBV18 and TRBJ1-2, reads NAGVMQNPRHLVRRRGQEARLRCSPMKGHSHVYWYRQLPEEGLKFMVYLQKENIIDESGMPKERFSAEFPKEGPSILRIQQVVRGDSAAYFCASSPQGNNYGYTFGSGTRLTVV.

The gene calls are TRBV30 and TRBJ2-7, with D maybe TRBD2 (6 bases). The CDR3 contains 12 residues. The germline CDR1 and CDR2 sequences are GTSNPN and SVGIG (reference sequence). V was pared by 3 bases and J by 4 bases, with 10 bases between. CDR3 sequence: CAWRDGTYEQYF. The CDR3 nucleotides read TGTGCCTGGAGGGACGGGACTTACGAGCAGTACTTC.

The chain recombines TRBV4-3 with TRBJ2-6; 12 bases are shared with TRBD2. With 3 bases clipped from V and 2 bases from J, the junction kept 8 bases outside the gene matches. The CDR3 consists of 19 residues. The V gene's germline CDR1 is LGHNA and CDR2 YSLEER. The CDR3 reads CASSHRLAGVVPGANVLTF. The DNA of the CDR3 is TGCGCCAGCAGCCACAGACTAGCGGGAGTTGTCCCTGGGGCCAACGTCCTGACTTTC.

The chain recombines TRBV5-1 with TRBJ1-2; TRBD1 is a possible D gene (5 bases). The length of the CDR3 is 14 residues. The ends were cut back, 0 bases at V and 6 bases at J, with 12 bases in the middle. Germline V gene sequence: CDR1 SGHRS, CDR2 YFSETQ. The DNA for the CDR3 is TGCGCCAGCAGCTTGGCATCGGGGCCCGATGGCTACACCTTC. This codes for CASSLASGPDGYTF.

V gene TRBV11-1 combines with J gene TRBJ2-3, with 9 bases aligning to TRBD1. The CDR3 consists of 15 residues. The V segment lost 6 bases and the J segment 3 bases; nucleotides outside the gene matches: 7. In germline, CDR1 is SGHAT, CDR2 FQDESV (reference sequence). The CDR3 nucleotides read TGTGCCAGCAGTCGCGTGACAGGGGGTACAGATACGCAGTATTTT. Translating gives CASSRVTGGTDTQYF.

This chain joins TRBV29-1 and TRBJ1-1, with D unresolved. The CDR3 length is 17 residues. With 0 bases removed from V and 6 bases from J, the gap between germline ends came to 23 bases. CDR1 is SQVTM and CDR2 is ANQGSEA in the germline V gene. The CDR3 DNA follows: TGCAGCGTTGAAGATCCGGGAAGCTGGGAAAGGTACGCTGAAGCTTTCTTT. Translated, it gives CSVEDPGSWERYAEAFF.

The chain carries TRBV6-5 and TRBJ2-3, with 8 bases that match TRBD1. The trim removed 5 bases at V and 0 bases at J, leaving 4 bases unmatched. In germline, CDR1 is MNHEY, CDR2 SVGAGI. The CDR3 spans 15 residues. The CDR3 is CASSMTGASTDTQYF. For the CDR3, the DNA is TGTGCCAGCAGTATGACAGGGGCTAGCACAGATACGCAGTATTTT.

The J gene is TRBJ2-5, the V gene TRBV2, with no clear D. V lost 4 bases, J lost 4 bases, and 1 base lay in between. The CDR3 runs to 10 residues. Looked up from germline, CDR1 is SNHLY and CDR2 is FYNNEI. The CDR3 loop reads CASSGETQYF. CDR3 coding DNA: TGTGCCAGCAGTGGAGAGACCCAGTACTTC.

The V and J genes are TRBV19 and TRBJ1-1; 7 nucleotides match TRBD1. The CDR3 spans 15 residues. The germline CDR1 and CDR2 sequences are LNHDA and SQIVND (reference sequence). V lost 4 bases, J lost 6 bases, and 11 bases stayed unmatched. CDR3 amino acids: CASSTTGTVLAEAFF. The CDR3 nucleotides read TGTGCCAGTAGTACGACCGGGACAGTGCTCGCTGAAGCTTTCTTT.

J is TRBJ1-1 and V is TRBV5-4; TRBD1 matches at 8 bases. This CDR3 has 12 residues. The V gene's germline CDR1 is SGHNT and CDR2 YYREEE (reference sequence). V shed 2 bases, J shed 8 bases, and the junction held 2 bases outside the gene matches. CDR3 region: CASSFWDREAFF. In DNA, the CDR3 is TGTGCCAGCAGCTTTTGGGACAGGGAAGCTTTCTTT.

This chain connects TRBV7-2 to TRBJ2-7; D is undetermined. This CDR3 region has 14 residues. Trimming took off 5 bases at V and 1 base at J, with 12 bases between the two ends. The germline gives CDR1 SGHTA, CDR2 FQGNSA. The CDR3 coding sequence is TGTGCCAGCAGCCTATCCCGCAATTCCTACGAGCAGTACTTC. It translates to CASSLSRNSYEQYF.

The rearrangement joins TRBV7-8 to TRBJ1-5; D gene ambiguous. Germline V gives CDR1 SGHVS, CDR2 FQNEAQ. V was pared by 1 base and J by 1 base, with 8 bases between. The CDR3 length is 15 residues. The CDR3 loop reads CASSLDLGSNQPQHF. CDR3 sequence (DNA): TGTGCCAGCAGCTTAGATCTGGGGAGCAATCAGCCCCAGCATTTT.

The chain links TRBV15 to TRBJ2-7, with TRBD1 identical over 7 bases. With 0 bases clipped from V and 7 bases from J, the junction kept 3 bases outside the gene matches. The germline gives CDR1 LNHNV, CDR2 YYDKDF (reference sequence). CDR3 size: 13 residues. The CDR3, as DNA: TGTGCCACCAGCAGAGAGACAGGGCGAGAGCAGTACTTC. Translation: CATSRETGREQYF.

The CDR3 bases are TGTGCCTGGAGCCCCTCGGGGGGGCGGAGTGGCTACACCTTC. This translates into CAWSPSGGRSGYTF. The chain is built from TRBV30 and TRBJ1-2; maybe TRBD1 (6 bases). The V gene lost 3 bases and the J gene lost 7 bases, with 18 bases spanning the gap. Germline-derived CDR1 and CDR2 are GTSNPN and SVGIG (reference sequence). This CDR3 has 14 amino acids.

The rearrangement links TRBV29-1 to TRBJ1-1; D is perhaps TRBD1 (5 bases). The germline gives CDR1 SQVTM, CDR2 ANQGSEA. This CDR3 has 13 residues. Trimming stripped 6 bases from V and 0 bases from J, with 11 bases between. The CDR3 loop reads CSVIQALNTEAFF. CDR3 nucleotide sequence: TGCAGCGTAATACAGGCGTTGAACACTGAAGCTTTCTTT.

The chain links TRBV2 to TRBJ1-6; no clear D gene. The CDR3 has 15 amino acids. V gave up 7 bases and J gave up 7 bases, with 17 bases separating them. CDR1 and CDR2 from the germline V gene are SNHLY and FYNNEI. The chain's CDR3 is CASKTQTAPNSPLHF. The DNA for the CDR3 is TGTGCCAGCAAGACGCAGACTGCACCAAATTCACCCCTCCACTTT.

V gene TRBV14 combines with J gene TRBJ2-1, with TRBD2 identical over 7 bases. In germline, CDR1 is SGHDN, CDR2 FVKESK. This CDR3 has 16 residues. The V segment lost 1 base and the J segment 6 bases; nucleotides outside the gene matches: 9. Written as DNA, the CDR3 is TGTGCCAGCAGCCAAGTTCTCGCGGGAGTACCCAATGAGCAGTTCTTC. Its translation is CASSQVLAGVPNEQFF.

Written as DNA, the CDR3 is TGTGCCAGCAGCCTCGGGACAGGGAATGAAAAACTGTTTTTT. This sequence encodes CASSLGTGNEKLFF. V gene TRBV9 combines with J gene TRBJ1-4, with TRBD1 matching over 9 bases. V was pared by 4 bases and J by 5 bases, with 3 bases of the junction left unmatched. This CDR3 is built from 14 residues. The V gene's germline CDR1 is SGDLS and CDR2 YYNGEE.

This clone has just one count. CDR3 nucleotides: TGTGCCAGCAGCTTAAACGGTCAGGGGACTTCCGGGGAGCTGTTTTTT. Translating gives CASSLNGQGTSGELFF. This chain connects TRBV7-3 to TRBJ2-2, with D perhaps TRBD1 or TRBD2 (6 bases each). Germline CDR1 is SGHTA and CDR2 is FQGTGA. The CDR3 length is 16 residues. Trimming took off 1 base at V and 6 bases at J, with 15 bases between the two ends.

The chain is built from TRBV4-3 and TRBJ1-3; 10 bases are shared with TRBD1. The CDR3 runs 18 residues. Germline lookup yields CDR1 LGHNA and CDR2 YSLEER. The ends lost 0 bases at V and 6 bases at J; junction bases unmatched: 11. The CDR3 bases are TGCGCCAGCAGCCAAGATTCCCTGGACAGGGGGGCGGAAAACACCATATATTTT. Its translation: CASSQDSLDRGAENTIYF.

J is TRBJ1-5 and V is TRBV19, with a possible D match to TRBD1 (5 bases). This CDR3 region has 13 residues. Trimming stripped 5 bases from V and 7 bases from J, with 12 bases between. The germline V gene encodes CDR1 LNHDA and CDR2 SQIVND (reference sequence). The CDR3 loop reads CASSQGSEQPQHF. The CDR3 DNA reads TGTGCCAGTAGTCAGGGCTCGGAGCAGCCCCAGCATTTT.

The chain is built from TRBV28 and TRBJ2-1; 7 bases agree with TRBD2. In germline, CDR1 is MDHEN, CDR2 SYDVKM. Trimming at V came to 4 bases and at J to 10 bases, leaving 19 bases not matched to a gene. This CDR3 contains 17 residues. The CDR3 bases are TGTGCCAGCAGTTCCCCCCCCAGCGCGGGAGTTTTCGGGGAGCAGTTCTTC. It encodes CASSSPPSAGVFGEQFF.

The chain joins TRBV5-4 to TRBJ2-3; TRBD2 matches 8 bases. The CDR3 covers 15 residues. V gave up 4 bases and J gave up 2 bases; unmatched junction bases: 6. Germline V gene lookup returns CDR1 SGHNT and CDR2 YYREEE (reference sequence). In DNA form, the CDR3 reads TGTGCCAGCAGCCCGGGAGCGGGAGACACAGATACGCAGTATTTT. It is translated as CASSPGAGDTDTQYF.